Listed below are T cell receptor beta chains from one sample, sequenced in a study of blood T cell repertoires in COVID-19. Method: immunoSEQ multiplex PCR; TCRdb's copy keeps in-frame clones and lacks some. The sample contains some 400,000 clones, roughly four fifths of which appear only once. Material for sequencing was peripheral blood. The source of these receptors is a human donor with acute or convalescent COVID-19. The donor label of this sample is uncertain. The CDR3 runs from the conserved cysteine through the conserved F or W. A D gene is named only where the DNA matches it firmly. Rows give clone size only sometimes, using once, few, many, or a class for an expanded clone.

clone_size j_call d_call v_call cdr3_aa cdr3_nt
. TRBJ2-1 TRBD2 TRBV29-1 CSVEGGGLVYFF TGCAGCGTTGAAGGAGGGGGACTAGTCTACTTCTTC
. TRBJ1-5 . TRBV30 CAWRANQPQHF TGTGCCTGGAGGGCCAATCAGCCCCAGCATTTT
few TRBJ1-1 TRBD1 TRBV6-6 CASRQDRGGAFF TGTGCCAGCAGACAAGACAGGGGAGGCGCTTTCTTT
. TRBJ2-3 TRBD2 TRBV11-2 CASSPKRGGRTYTQYF TGTGCCAGCAGCCCGAAGCGGGGGGGCCGAACCTATACGCAGTATTTT
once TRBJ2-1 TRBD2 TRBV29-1 CSGASGSRKFF TGCAGCGGAGCTAGCGGGAGTAGGAAGTTCTTC
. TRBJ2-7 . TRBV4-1 CASSLATGTFAYEQYF TGCGCCAGCAGCCTGGCTACCGGGACTTTCGCCTACGAGCAGTACTTC
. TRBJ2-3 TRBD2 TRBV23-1 CASSQSRSGGPTSTDTQYF TGCGCCAGCAGTCAATCGAGAAGCGGGGGGCCCACTAGCACAGATACGCAGTATTTT
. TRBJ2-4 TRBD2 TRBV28 CASSLFGGAKNIQYF TGTGCCAGCAGTTTATTCGGGGGGGCCAAAAACATTCAGTACTTC
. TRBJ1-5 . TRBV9 CASSVGSGPAEPQHF TGTGCCAGCAGCGTAGGTTCAGGGCCCGCAGAGCCCCAGCATTTT
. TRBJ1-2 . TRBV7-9 CASSLLNRDGYTF TGTGCCAGCAGTCTTTTAAACAGGGATGGCTACACCTTC
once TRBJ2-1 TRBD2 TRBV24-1 CATSDSSTASGTSYNEQFF TGTGCCACCAGTGATTCCTCCACCGCTTCCGGGACTAGCTACAATGAGCAGTTCTTC
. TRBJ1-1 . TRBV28 CASTRTYQTEAFF TGTGCCAGCACCAGGACTTATCAGACTGAAGCTTTCTTT
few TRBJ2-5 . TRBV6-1 CASSDPIGSVKTQYF TGTGCCAGCAGTGACCCTATCGGGAGTGTCAAGACCCAGTACTTC
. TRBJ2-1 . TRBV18 CASSREVPTRYNEQFF TGTGCCAGCTCACGGGAGGTCCCAACCCGCTACAATGAGCAGTTCTTC
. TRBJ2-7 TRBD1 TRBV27 CASSLGTGVYEQYF TGTGCCAGCAGTTTGGGGACAGGGGTCTACGAGCAGTACTTC
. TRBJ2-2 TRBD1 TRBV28 CASSFSPGQGDPGELFF TGTGCCAGCAGTTTCTCCCCGGGACAGGGTGACCCCGGGGAGCTGTTTTTT
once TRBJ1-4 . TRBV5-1 CASSVGGVQEKLFF TGCGCCAGCAGCGTTGGGGGGGTTCAGGAAAAACTGTTTTTT
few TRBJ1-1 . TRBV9 CASSALLNTEAFF TGTGCCAGCAGCGCTCTCTTGAACACTGAAGCTTTCTTT
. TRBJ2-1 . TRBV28 CAAGLGYEQFF TGTGCCGCGGGGTTGGGGTATGAGCAGTTCTTC
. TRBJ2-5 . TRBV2 CASTPGTGWQETQYF TGTGCCAGCACCCCCGGCACGGGGTGGCAAGAGACCCAGTACTTC
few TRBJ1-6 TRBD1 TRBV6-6 CASRLGQGISPLHF TGTGCCAGCAGGCTGGGACAGGGAATTTCACCCCTCCACTTT
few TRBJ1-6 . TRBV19 CASGWGGSPLHF TGTGCCAGTGGCTGGGGAGGTTCACCCCTCCACTTT
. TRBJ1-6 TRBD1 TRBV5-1 CASSRTGDNSPLHF TGCGCCAGCAGCAGGACAGGGGACAATTCACCCCTCCACTTT
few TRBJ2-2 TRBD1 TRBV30 CAWRSFGDRGVKTGELFF TGTGCCTGGAGATCCTTTGGGGACAGGGGGGTAAAAACCGGGGAGCTGTTTTTT
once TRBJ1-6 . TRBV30 CAWSVHGGSPLHF TGTGCCTGGAGTGTACATGGGGGGTCACCCCTCCACTTT
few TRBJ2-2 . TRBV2 CASGLAMVTGELFF TGTGCCAGCGGGCTAGCGATGGTTACCGGGGAGCTGTTTTTT
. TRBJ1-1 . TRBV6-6 CASSPQGMNTEAFF TGTGCCAGCAGTCCCCAGGGGATGAACACTGAAGCTTTCTTT
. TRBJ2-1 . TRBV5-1 CASSFPDREGAYNEQFF TGCGCCAGCAGCTTTCCCGACAGAGAAGGGGCGTACAATGAGCAGTTCTTC
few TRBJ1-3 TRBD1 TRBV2 CASGTGGRFGTGNTIYF TGTGCCAGCGGGACAGGCGGACGATTTGGGACTGGAAACACCATATATTTT
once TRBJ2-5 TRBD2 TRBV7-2 CASSLGAGLAGVVETQYF TGTGCCAGCAGCTTAGGGGCGGGACTAGCGGGAGTGGTTGAGACCCAGTACTTC
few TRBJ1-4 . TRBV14 CASSQGYRLSTNEKLFF TGTGCCAGCAGCCAAGGTTACCGCCTATCGACTAATGAAAAACTGTTTTTT
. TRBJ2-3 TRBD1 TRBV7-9 CASRLGQGERDTQYF TGTGCCAGCAGGCTAGGACAGGGGGAGAGGGATACGCAGTATTTT
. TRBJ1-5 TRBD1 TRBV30 CAWGTGGNQPQHF TGTGCCTGGGGGACAGGGGGCAATCAGCCCCAGCATTTT
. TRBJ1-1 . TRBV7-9 CASSFRAGEAFF TGTGCCAGCAGCTTTCGGGCGGGTGAAGCTTTCTTT
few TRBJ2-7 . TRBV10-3 CAISDTGTASYEQYF TGTGCCATCAGCGACACAGGTACCGCCTCCTACGAGCAGTACTTC
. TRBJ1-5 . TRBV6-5 CASSYREGDQPQHF TGTGCCAGCAGTTACCGGGAGGGAGATCAGCCCCAGCATTTT
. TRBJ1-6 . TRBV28 CASSFGRKGNSPLHF TGTGCCAGCAGTTTTGGGAGAAAGGGAAATTCACCCCTCCACTTT
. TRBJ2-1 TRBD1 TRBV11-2 CASSPGTGSYNEQFF TGTGCCAGCAGTCCCGGGACAGGCTCCTACAATGAGCAGTTCTTC
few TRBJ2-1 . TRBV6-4 CASSEGGSGYNEQFF TGTGCCAGCAGTGAGGGTGGATCGGGCTACAATGAGCAGTTCTTC
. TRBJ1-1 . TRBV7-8 CASSWAGPTEAFF TGTGCCAGCAGCTGGGCAGGGCCCACTGAAGCTTTCTTT